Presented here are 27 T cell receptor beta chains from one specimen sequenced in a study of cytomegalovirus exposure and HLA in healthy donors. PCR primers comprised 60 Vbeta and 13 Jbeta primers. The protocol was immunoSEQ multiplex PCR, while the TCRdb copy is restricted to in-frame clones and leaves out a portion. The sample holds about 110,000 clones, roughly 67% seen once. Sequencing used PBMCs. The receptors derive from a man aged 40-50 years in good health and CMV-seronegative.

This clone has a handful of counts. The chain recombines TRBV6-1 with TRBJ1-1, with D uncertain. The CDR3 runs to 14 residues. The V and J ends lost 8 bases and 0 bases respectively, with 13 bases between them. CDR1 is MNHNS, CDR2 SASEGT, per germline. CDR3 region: CASAVEAMNTEAFF. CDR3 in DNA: TGTGCCAGCGCTGTGGAGGCTATGAACACTGAAGCTTTCTTT.

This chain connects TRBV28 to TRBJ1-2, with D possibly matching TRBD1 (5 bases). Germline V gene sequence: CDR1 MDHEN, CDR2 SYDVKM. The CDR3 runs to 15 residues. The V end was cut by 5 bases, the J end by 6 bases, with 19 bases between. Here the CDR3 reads CASSRRDSGRNGYTF. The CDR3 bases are TGTGCCAGCAGTCGCCGGGACTCCGGGAGGAATGGCTACACCTTC.

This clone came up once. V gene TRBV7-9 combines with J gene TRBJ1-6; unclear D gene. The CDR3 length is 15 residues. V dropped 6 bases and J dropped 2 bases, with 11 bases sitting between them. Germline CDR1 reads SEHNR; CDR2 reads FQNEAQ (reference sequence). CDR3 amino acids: CASSERGTYNSPLHF. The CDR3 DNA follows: TGTGCCAGCAGTGAAAGAGGGACCTATAATTCACCCCTCCACTTT. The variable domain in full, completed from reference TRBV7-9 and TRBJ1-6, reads DTGVSQNPRHKITKRGQNVTFRCDPISEHNRLYWYRQTLGQGPEFLTYFQNEAQLEKSRLLSDRFSAERPKGSFSTLEIQRTEQGDSAMYLCASSERGTYNSPLHFGNGTRLTVT.

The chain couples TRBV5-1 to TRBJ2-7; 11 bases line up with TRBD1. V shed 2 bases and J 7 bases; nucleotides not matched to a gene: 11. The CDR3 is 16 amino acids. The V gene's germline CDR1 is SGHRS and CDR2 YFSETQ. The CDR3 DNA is TGCGCCAGCAGCTTAATAGGACAGGGGGCGGGAATGGAGCAGTACTTC. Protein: CASSLIGQGAGMEQYF.

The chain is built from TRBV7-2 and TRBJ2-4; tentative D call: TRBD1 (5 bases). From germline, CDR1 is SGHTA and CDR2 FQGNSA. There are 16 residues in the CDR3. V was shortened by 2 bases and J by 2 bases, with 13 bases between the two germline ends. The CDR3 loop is CASSLPAAGTKNIQYF. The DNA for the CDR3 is TGTGCCAGCAGCTTACCCGCGGCAGGGACCAAAAACATTCAGTACTTC. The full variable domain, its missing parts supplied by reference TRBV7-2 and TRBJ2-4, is GAGVSQSPSNKVTEKGKDVELRCDPISGHTALYWYRQSLGQGLEFLIYFQGNSAPDKSGLPSDRFSAERTGGSVSTLTIQRTQQEDSAVYLCASSLPAAGTKNIQYFGAGTRLSVL.

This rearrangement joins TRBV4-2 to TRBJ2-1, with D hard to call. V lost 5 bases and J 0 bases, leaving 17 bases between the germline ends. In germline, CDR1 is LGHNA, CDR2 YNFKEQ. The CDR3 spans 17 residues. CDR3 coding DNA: TGTGCCAGCAGCGATCAACCGGTGTTCCACTCCTACAATGAGCAGTTCTTC. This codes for CASSDQPVFHSYNEQFF.

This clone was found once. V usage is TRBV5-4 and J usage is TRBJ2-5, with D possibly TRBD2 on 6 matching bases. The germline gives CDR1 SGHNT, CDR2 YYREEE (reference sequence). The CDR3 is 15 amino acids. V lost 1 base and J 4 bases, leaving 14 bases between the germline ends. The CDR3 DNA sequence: TGTGCCAGCAGCTTGTCATCTCGAGCGGGAGAGACCCAGTACTTC. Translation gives CASSLSSRAGETQYF. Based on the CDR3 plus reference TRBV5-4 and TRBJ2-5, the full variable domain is ETGVTQSPTHLIKTRGQQVTLRCSSQSGHNTVSWYQQALGQGPQFIFQYYREEENGRGNFPPRFSGLQFPNYSSELNVNALELDDSALYLCASSLSSRAGETQYFGPGTRLLVL.

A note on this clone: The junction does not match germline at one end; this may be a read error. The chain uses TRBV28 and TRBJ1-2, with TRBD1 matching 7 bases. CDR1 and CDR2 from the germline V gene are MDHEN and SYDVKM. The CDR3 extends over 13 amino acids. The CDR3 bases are TGTGCCAGCAGTATTGGACAGGACTATGGCTACCCCTTC. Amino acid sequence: CASSIGQDYGYPF.

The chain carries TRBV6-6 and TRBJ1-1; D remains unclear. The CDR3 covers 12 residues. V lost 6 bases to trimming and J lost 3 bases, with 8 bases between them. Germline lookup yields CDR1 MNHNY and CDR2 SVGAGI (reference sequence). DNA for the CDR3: TGTGCCAGCAGGTCTTTTGACACTGAAGCTTTCTTT. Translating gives CASRSFDTEAFF.

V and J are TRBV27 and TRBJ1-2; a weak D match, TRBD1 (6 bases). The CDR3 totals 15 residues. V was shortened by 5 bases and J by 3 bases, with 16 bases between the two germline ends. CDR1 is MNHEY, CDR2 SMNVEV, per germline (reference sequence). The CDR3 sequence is CASSGGGARDYGYTF. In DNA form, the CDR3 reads TGTGCCAGCAGTGGCGGGGGGGCGAGGGACTATGGCTACACCTTC.

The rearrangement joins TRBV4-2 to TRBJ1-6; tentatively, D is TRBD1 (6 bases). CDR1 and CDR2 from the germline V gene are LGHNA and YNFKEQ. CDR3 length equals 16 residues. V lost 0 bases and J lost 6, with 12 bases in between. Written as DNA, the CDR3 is TGTGCCAGCAGCCAAGATGTGGCAGGGGCTAATTCACCCCTCCACTTT. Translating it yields CASSQDVAGANSPLHF.

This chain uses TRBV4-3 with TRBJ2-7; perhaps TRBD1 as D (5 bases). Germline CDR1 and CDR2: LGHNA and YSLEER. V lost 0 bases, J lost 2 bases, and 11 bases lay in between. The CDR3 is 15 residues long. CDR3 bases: TGCGCCAGCAGCCAAGATTGGGCAGGGACCTACGAGCAGTACTTC. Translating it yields CASSQDWAGTYEQYF.

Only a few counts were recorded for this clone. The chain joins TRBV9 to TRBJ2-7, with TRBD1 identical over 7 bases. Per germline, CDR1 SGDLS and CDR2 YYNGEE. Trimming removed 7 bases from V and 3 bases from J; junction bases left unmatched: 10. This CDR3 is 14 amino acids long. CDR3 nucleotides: TGTGCCAGCGGACCGGGACAGAGGTTCTACGAGCAGTACTTC. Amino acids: CASGPGQRFYEQYF.

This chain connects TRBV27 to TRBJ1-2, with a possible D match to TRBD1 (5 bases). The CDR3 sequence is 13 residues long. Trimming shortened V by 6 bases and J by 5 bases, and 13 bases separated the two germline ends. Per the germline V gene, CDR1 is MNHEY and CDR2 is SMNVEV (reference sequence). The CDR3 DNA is TGTGCCAGCAGCCGGAATAAGGGGTATGGCTACACCTTC. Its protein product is CASSRNKGYGYTF.

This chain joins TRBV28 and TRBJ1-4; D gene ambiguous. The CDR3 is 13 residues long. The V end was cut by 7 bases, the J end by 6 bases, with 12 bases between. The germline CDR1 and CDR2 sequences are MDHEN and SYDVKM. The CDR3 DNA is TGTGCCAGCAAATCGACATTCCATGAAAAACTGTTTTTT. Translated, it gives CASKSTFHEKLFF.

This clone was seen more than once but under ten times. Here the CDR3 DNA reads TGTGCCAGCAGTTACCCCGCGGGCTCCTACAATGAGCAGTTCTTC. Translation gives CASSYPAGSYNEQFF. This rearrangement joins TRBV6-6 to TRBJ2-1; TRBD2 is a possible D gene (5 bases). V shed 2 bases and J shed 0 bases, with 8 bases lying between them. Germline V CDR1 and CDR2: MNHNY, SVGAGI (reference sequence). The CDR3 runs to 15 residues.

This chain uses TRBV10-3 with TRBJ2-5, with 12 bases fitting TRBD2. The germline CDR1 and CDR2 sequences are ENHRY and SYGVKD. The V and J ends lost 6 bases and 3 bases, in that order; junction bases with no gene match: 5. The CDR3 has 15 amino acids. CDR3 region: CAISGRLAGEETQYF. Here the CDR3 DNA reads TGTGCCATCAGCGGTCGACTAGCGGGGGAAGAGACCCAGTACTTC.

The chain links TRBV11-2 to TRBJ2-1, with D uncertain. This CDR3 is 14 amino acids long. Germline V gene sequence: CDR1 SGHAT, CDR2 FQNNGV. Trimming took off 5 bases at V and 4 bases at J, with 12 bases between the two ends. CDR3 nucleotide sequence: TGTGCCAGCAGCCCACCGACTGGATACAATGAGCAGTTCTTC. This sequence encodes CASSPPTGYNEQFF.

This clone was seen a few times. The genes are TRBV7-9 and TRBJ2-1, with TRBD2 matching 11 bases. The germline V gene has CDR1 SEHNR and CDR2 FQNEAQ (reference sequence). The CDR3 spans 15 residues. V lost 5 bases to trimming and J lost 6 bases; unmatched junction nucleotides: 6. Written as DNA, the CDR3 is TGTGCCAGCAGCCCTACTAGCGGGGGCCCCAATGAGCAGTTCTTC. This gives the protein CASSPTSGGPNEQFF.

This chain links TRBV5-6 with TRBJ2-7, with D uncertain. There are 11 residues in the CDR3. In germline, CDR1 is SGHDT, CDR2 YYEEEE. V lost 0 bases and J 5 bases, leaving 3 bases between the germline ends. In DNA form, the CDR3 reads TGTGCCAGCAGCTTGGCCAACGAGCAGTACTTC. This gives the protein CASSLANEQYF.

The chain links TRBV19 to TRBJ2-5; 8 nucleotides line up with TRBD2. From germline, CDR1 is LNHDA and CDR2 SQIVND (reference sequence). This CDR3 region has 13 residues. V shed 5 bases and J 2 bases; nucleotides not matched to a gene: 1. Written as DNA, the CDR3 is TGTGCCAGTAGTGCGGGGGGACAAGAGACCCAGTACTTC. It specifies CASSAGGQETQYF. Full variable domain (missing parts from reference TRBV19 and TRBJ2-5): DGGITQSPKYLFRKEGQNVTLSCEQNLNHDAMYWYRQDPGQGLRLIYYSQIVNDFQKGDIAEGYSVSREKKESFPLTVTSAQKNPTAFYLCASSAGGQETQYFGPGTRLLVL.

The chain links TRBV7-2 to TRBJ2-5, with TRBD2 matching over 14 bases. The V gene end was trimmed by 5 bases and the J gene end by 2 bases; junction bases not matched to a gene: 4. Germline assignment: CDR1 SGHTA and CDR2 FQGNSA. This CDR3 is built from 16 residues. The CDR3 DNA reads TGTGCCAGCAGCCCACGACTAGCGGGGGGGCAAGAGACCCAGTACTTC. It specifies CASSPRLAGGQETQYF.

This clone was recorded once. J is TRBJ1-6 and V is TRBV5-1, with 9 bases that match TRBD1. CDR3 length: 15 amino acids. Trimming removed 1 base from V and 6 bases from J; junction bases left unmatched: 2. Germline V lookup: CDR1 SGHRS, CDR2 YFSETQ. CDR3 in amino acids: CASSLQTGGNSPLHF. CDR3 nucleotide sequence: TGCGCCAGCAGCTTGCAGACAGGGGGTAATTCACCCCTCCACTTT.

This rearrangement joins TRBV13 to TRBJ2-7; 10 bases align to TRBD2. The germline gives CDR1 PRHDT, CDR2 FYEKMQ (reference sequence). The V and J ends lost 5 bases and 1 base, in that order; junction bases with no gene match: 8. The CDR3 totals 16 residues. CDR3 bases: TGTGCCAGCAGCCTGGGTAGCGGGGGGAGTTCCTACGAGCAGTACTTC. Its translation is CASSLGSGGSSYEQYF.

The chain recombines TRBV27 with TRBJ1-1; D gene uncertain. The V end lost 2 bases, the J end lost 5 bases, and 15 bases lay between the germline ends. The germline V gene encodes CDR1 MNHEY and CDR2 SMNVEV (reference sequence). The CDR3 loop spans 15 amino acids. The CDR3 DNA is TGTGCCAGCAGTTTAGTTGCGGGAACGAGGACTGAAGCTTTCTTT. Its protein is CASSLVAGTRTEAFF.

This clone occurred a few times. The CDR3 DNA reads as TGTGCCAGCAGCCGTACAGATACGCAGTATTTT. Its translation: CASSRTDTQYF. The chain uses TRBV7-9 and TRBJ2-3; D gene uncertain. The CDR3 consists of 11 residues. Trimming took 5 bases from V and 3 from J, leaving 3 bases between them. CDR1 is SEHNR and CDR2 is FQNEAQ in the germline V gene (reference sequence).

CDR3 protein: CASSQTPERGGFTDTQYF. The CDR3 DNA is TGCGCCAGCAGCCAGACACCGGAGCGGGGGGGCTTTACAGATACGCAGTATTTT. The chain combines TRBV4-1 with TRBJ2-3; 10 bases fit TRBD2. The V segment lost 3 bases and the J segment 3 bases; nucleotides outside the gene matches: 12. The length of the CDR3 is 18 residues. The germline gives CDR1 MGHRA, CDR2 YSYEKL.